The 10 T cell receptor beta chains given below trace back to one sample, sequenced in a study of beta chain features in type 1 diabetes. As every portion of the isolated RNA was reverse transcribed, the sequencing read expressed TCRB transcripts. TCRdb keeps only in-frame clones here, not all; method: immunoSEQ multiplex PCR. The sample holds almost 350,000 clones, approximately 8.2% seen once. The sequenced sample consisted of central memory CD4+ T cells from blood. The source of these receptors is a woman under 30 in good health.

This clone was picked up a small number of times. This may be a read error, as it is one base from a much larger clone. Here the CDR3 reads CASSLKGQGFNEQFF. CDR3 DNA: TGTGCCAGCAGCTTAAAGGGACAGGGTTTCAATGAGCAGTTCTTC. The rearrangement uses TRBV7-2 and TRBJ2-1; 9 nucleotides align to TRBD1. The germline gives CDR1 SGHTA, CDR2 FQGNSA. There are 15 residues in the CDR3. Germline trimming cut 2 bases from V and 6 bases from J; bases unmatched to any gene: 5.

The chain joins TRBV13 to TRBJ2-1; D gene ambiguous. Trimming shortened V by 5 bases and J by 0 bases, and 17 bases separated the two germline ends. The CDR3 extends over 17 amino acids. Germline values: CDR1 PRHDT, CDR2 FYEKMQ (reference sequence). The chain's CDR3 is CASSNPSRLSSYNEQFF. As DNA, the CDR3 is TGTGCCAGCAGCAACCCCTCTAGGCTGAGCTCCTACAATGAGCAGTTCTTC.

This clone came up a few times. A read error may account for a junction end that differs from germline. The chain carries TRBV10-3 and TRBJ2-7, with 11 bases lining up with TRBD2. Germline CDR1 reads ENHRY; CDR2 reads SYGVKD. The CDR3 extends over 16 amino acids. CDR3 loop: CASSSPGTSGSYEQYF. For the CDR3, the DNA is TGTGCCAGCAGTTCCCCGGGGACTAGCGGCTCCTACGAGCAGTACTTC.

V and J are TRBV5-6 and TRBJ1-4; D not resolved. The CDR3 runs to 14 residues. The V gene lost 0 bases and the J gene lost 7 bases, with 10 bases spanning the gap. The germline gives CDR1 SGHDT, CDR2 YYEEEE. The CDR3 coding sequence is TGTGCCAGCAGCTTGGCGGGGTACGTTGAAAAACTGTTTTTT. This codes for CASSLAGYVEKLFF.

This sequence joins TRBV10-3 and TRBJ2-2, with D perhaps TRBD2 (5 bases). The CDR3 runs 11 residues. The germline V gene encodes CDR1 ENHRY and CDR2 SYGVKD. V lost 6 bases to trimming and J lost 8 bases, with 7 bases between them. The CDR3 nucleotides are TGTGCCATCAGGGAGGAGGGGGAGCTGTTTTTT. It encodes CAIREEGELFF.

This clone occurred many times. The rearrangement links TRBV11-2 to TRBJ2-2; D remains unclear. V lost 6 bases and J 3 bases, leaving 5 bases between the germline ends. Germline V lookup: CDR1 SGHAT, CDR2 FQNNGV. CDR3 size: 12 residues. DNA for the CDR3: TGTGCCAGCAGTCATTACACCGGGGAGCTGTTTTTT. Protein sequence: CASSHYTGELFF.

Only a few counts were recorded for this clone. A junction end diverges from the germline sequence, so it may reflect a read error. The chain recombines TRBV5-4 with TRBJ2-5; the D gene is possibly TRBD1 (5 bases). Germline-derived CDR1 and CDR2 are SGHNT and YYREEE (reference sequence). This CDR3 comprises 14 residues. Written as DNA, the CDR3 is TGCGCCAGCAGCGCCCAAATAAGGGGAGAGACCCAGTACTTC. Protein product: CASSAQIRGETQYF.

This clone turned up a few times. V is TRBV2 and J is TRBJ2-7; no clear D gene. V was clipped by 3 bases and J by 7 bases, with 10 bases between them. The germline CDR1 and CDR2 sequences are SNHLY and FYNNEI. The CDR3 spans 12 residues. As DNA, the CDR3 is TGTGCCAGCAGTGATGTTAGTGAAGAGCAGTACTTC. It yields the protein CASSDVSEEQYF.

The V gene is TRBV29-1, the J gene TRBJ2-5; tentative D call: TRBD1 (5 bases). Germline CDR1 and CDR2: SQVTM and ANQGSEA. The CDR3 has 13 residues. The V end was cut by 3 bases, the J end by 5 bases, with 13 bases between. In DNA, the CDR3 is TGCAGCGTTGATGTCAGGGTCCGGGAGACCCAGTACTTC. Translation gives CSVDVRVRETQYF.

Ten or more counts support this clone. The gene calls are TRBV7-9 and TRBJ1-3; unclear D gene. The V end lost 7 bases, the J end lost 0 bases, and 10 bases lay between the germline ends. CDR1 is SEHNR, CDR2 FQNEAQ, per germline (reference sequence). The CDR3 has 14 amino acids. The CDR3 region has the DNA TGTGCCAGCAAGCCTGAGTTCTCTGGAAACACCATATATTTT. It encodes CASKPEFSGNTIYF.